This T cell receptor beta chain was recorded in a study of shared clonotypes between healthy human individuals. Germline V lookup: CDR1 SGHKS, CDR2 YYEKEE (reference sequence). The CDR3 spans 17 residues. V was pared by 3 bases and J by 0 bases, with 11 bases of the junction left unmatched. The table came from immunoSEQ multiplex PCR; TCRdb's copy has only in-frame clones and leaves some out. The sample consists of around 700,000 clones, 92% of them appearing once. Selected positively for CCR7 and CD45RO-negative, naive CD8 cells excluded terminally differentiated effector memory CD45RA+ cells. All donors were healthy HIV-negative adults lacking recent acute infections or vaccinations.

Material: naive CD8+ T cells sorted from blood. This chain links TRBV5-5 with TRBJ1-2; 7 bases line up with TRBD1. The source of this sequence is a man aged 25-45 years in good health. The CDR3 DNA reads as TGTGCCAGCAGCTCAATTTTCCGGGACAGAGCTAACTATGGCTACACCTTC. This encodes CASSSIFRDRANYGYTF.